The rows below give T cell receptor beta chains drawn from one sample of a study of blood T cells in healthy people across ages. Each CDR3 protein is one row after TCRdb ran MiXCR on the 5' RACE reads. This table holds around 1,900,000 distinct CDR3 sequences, roughly two fifths found once. Sequenced input: blood. These receptors all stem from a human donor in good health. Each CDR3 is given with its conserved first and last residue. A D gene is named only where the DNA matches it firmly. Rows may omit the clone size; those that give it use once, few, many or a size class.

>NA|TRBJ2-4|many|TRBV20-1
TGCAGTGTCCCGAGTGGAACAGCAAACATTCAGTACTTC
CSVPSGTANIQYF
>TRBD2|TRBJ2-7|few|TRBV6-5
TGTGCCAGCAGTTACTCGAAGAGTGATAGCGGGGTAGAATACGAGCAGTACTTC
CASSYSKSDSGVEYEQYF
>NA|TRBJ1-4|once|TRBV5-1
TGCGCCAGCAGCTTGGTTTACCGCGGGAAACTGTTTTTT
CASSLVYRGKLFF
>NA|TRBJ2-3|many|TRBV11-2
TGTGCCAGCAGCTTAGGGCTAAAGAGAGATACGCAGTATTTT
CASSLGLKRDTQYF
>NA|TRBJ2-1|NA|TRBV20-1
TGCAGTGGGGGGGCCGACAATGAGCAGTTCTTC
CSGGADNEQFF
>NA|TRBJ2-7|NA|TRBV6-1
TGTGCCAGCAGTACGGATTTCTACGAGCAGTACTTC
CASSTDFYEQYF
>NA|TRBJ1-2|NA|TRBV29-1
TGCAGCGTTGAGGGGTGGAAAGAGCCGAGCACCTATGGCTACACCTTC
CSVEGWKEPSTYGYTF
>NA|TRBJ1-5|NA|TRBV18
TGTGCCAGCTCAGACAGCAACAATCAGCCCCAGCATTTT
CASSDSNNQPQHF
>NA|TRBJ2-5|NA|TRBV7-2
TGTGCCAGCCGGAGATGGGTCGGGGAGACCCAGTACTTC
CASRRWVGETQYF
>NA|TRBJ2-7|NA|TRBV5-6
TGTGCCAGCAGCTTACTACAGGACCACGAGCAGTACTTC
CASSLLQDHEQYF
>NA|TRBJ1-4|few|TRBV4-1
TGCGCCAGCAGCCGGGGTGATGGTAATGAAAAACTGTTTTTT
CASSRGDGNEKLFF
>NA|TRBJ1-5|once|TRBV28
TGTGCCACCTCATGGGGGTCGCATAGCAATCAGCCCCAGCATTTT
CATSWGSHSNQPQHF
>NA|TRBJ1-2|NA|TRBV6-5
TGTGCCAGCAGTTACGTATATCGGGGAGGCTATGGCTACACCTTC
CASSYVYRGGYGYTF
>TRBD1|TRBJ2-1|NA|TRBV20-1
TGCAGTGCTGGAAATTCCGGACAGGGGAGGGGTGAGCAGTTCTTC
CSAGNSGQGRGEQFF
>NA|TRBJ2-3|NA|TRBV6-1
TGTGCCAGCAGTGAAGCGGCAGATGCGCAGTATTTT
CASSEAADAQYF
>NA|TRBJ1-2|few|TRBV25-1
TGTGCCAGCAGTGTGCCCGGACAGAACTATGGCTACACCTTC
CASSVPGQNYGYTF
>TRBD1|TRBJ2-2|once|TRBV7-2
TGTGCCAGCAGCCCAAAAGCTCAGGGGGTCAGCGGCACCGGGGAGCTGTTTTTT
CASSPKAQGVSGTGELFF
>NA|TRBJ2-7|few|TRBV20-1
TGCAGTGCCGAGAGGGCCGAAATCCTCTACGAGCAGTACTTC
CSAERAEILYEQYF
>TRBD2|TRBJ2-7|few|TRBV20-1
TGCAGTGCTAAGGGACTAGCGCTCGAGCAGTACTTC
CSAKGLALEQYF
>TRBD1|TRBJ2-1|NA|TRBV10-3
TGTGCCATCAGTACTGAGACAGGGGCCTACAATGAGCAGTTCTTC
CAISTETGAYNEQFF
>TRBD2|TRBJ2-1|NA|TRBV6-1
TGTGCCAGCAGGGACGGGGGGGCTGATGAGCAGTTCTTC
CASRDGGADEQFF
>NA|TRBJ1-3|NA|TRBV4-1
TGCGCCAGCAGCCAAGGTCTGGTACAGGGAGGGAGAAACACCATATATTTT
CASSQGLVQGGRNTIYF
>NA|TRBJ2-6|few|TRBV2
TGTGCCAGCAGCGCAGCAGCGGTTCCAAGCTCTGGGGCCAACGTCCTGACTTTC
CASSAAAVPSSGANVLTF
>TRBD2|TRBJ2-7|NA|TRBV7-9
TGTGCCAGCAGCTTGCCGAGGTTGCCGGGACTAGCGGAGGACTACTACGAGCAGTACTTC
CASSLPRLPGLAEDYYEQYF
>TRBD1|TRBJ2-2|few|TRBV15
TGTGCCACCAGCAGAGTCCCAGCAGCCAGGGGGACCGGGGAGCTGTTTTTT
CATSRVPAARGTGELFF
>NA|TRBJ2-1|once|TRBV20-1
TGCAGTGCTGTAGACTGGGGTGGGAGTGAGCAGTTCTTC
CSAVDWGGSEQFF
>TRBD2|TRBJ2-1|NA|TRBV7-3
TGTGCCAGCTCTTCGGGGGGGCTAAGTCATGAGCAGTTCTTC
CASSSGGLSHEQFF
>NA|TRBJ2-7|NA|TRBV20-1
TGCAGTGCTAGCCCCCAAAACTACGAGCAGTACTTC
CSASPQNYEQYF
>TRBD1|TRBJ1-2|few|TRBV4-1
TGCGCCAGCAGCCAAATTAGGACAGGGGGAAATGGCTACACCTTC
CASSQIRTGGNGYTF
>NA|TRBJ2-7|many|TRBV6-5
TGTGCCAGCAGCCCTAGCTACTACGAGCAGTACTTC
CASSPSYYEQYF
>NA|TRBJ1-2|NA|TRBV19
TGTGCCAGTAGTATCGGCAGAGTTGGCTACACCTTC
CASSIGRVGYTF
>TRBD1|TRBJ2-5|few|TRBV28
TGTGCCAGCAGGCCACAGCTTACAGGGGAAGAGACCCAGTACTTC
CASRPQLTGEETQYF
>NA|TRBJ2-2|NA|TRBV20-1
TGCAGTGCTAGAGGCCAGAGGGGGGCTCGCACCGGGGAGCTGTTTTTT
CSARGQRGARTGELFF
>NA|TRBJ2-7|many|TRBV6-2/TRBV6-3
TGTGCCAGTAGGCGATACGAGCAGTACTTC
CASRRYEQYF
>NA|TRBJ1-1|NA|TRBV27
TGTGCCAGCAGTCAACACAGGACCCCTGGCACTGAAGCTTTCTTT
CASSQHRTPGTEAFF
>NA|TRBJ2-5|many|TRBV20-1
TGCAGTGCCTCCTCGGGGGAGACCCAGTACTTC
CSASSGETQYF
>NA|TRBJ2-7|many|TRBV5-1
TGCGCCAGCAGCCCGCAAACCTACGAGCAGTACTTC
CASSPQTYEQYF
>NA|TRBJ1-5|NA|TRBV7-2
TGTGCCAGCAGCTTACGGGGGTTGTATCAGCCCCAGCATTTT
CASSLRGLYQPQHF
>TRBD2|TRBJ2-3|NA|TRBV18
TGTGCCAGCTCACCACCAGCGGGGGGACGATACACAGATACGCAGTATTTT
CASSPPAGGRYTDTQYF
>NA|TRBJ1-2|NA|TRBV6-5
TGTGCCAGCAGTTACGATGAATATCCCTATCGACGGGTGGGCTATGGCTACACCTTC
CASSYDEYPYRRVGYGYTF
>TRBD2|TRBJ2-3|NA|TRBV28
TGTGCCAGCAGTCCATTTAATGGGCGGGGGGACACAGATACGCAGTATTTT
CASSPFNGRGDTDTQYF
>TRBD1|TRBJ2-5|few|TRBV4-1
TGCGCCAGCAGCCACCCAGGGACAGGCGGGGAGACCCAGTACTTC
CASSHPGTGGETQYF
>NA|TRBJ2-1|few|TRBV12-5
TGTGCTAGTGGTTTGGGGGGGTCGTCCTACAATGAGCAGTTCTTC
CASGLGGSSYNEQFF
>NA|TRBJ2-7|few|TRBV4-3
TGCGCCAGCAGCCAAGAAGTGCGGGTATCCGAGCAGTACTTC
CASSQEVRVSEQYF
>NA|TRBJ1-1|once|TRBV4-1
TGCGCCAGCAGCCAGCCTGGGCGCGGACACCAGAACACTGAAGCTTTCTTT
CASSQPGRGHQNTEAFF